The 6 T cell receptor beta chains below all came from one sample that was sequenced in a study of T cells after yellow fever vaccination. Via MiXCR, TCRdb re-called the 5' RACE reads, giving one row per CDR3 protein. This sample has about 74,000 distinct CDR3 sequences; around 6.5% occur once, and the top ten carry roughly 35%. Here the sequenced sample was CD8+ T cells sorted from PBMCs, taken less than 6 days after the first yellow fever vaccination. The receptors were gathered from a man younger than 35 who received the YFV17D yellow fever vaccine.

Concerning this clonotype itself: A much larger clone differs from this one at a single base, so this may be a read error. The chain uses TRBV7-9 and TRBJ2-1, with 10 bases aligning to TRBD2. Per germline, CDR1 SEHNR and CDR2 FQNEAQ (reference sequence). CDR3 length: 15 amino acids. The J segment lost 8 bases and the V segment lost 7 bases, leaving 11 bases of the junction unmatched. CDR3 region: CASIQMGLAWDEQFF. CDR3 nucleotides: TGTGCCAGCATCCAAATGGGACTAGCGTGGGATGAGCAGTTCTTC.

A few counts support this clonotype. The chain joins TRBV7-9 to TRBJ1-6; 7 nucleotides align to TRBD1. CDR3 size: 15 residues. Germline V gives CDR1 SEHNR, CDR2 FQNEAQ (reference sequence). V shed 6 bases, J shed 9 bases, and the junction held 11 bases outside the gene matches. CDR3 residues: CASRDGQDEFSPLHF. As DNA, the CDR3 is TGTGCCAGCAGAGACGGACAGGACGAGTTTTCACCCCTCCACTTT.

Ten or more counts support this clonotype. The chain carries TRBV4-3 and TRBJ2-2; D gene uncertain. The CDR3 loop spans 16 amino acids. Germline CDR1 reads LGHNA; CDR2 reads YSLEER. V shed 1 base and J shed 4 bases, with 13 bases lying between them. The CDR3 protein is CASSQGAWDSTGELFF. The CDR3 DNA reads as TGCGCCAGCAGCCAAGGTGCCTGGGATTCCACCGGGGAGCTGTTTTTT.

This clonotype was picked up a small number of times. J is TRBJ2-7 and V is TRBV12-3 or TRBV12-4, with 7 bases lining up with TRBD1. The CDR3 loop spans 13 amino acids. Trimming removed 5 bases from V and 4 bases from J; junction bases left unmatched: 5. The CDR3 loop reads CASSPTGVYEQYV. CDR3 DNA sequence: TGTGCCAGCAGTCCAACAGGGGTATACGAGCAGTACGTC.

In this sample, this clonotype turned up a few times. The J gene is TRBJ2-1, the V gene TRBV12-3 or TRBV12-4; 8 bases match TRBD2. V lost 2 bases to trimming and J lost 5 bases; unmatched junction nucleotides: 8. The CDR3 is 16 residues long. The CDR3 bases are TGTGCCAGCAGTTTATGGGGCGGGGGGCCAAACAATGAGCAGTTCTTC. Amino acid sequence: CASSLWGGGPNNEQFF.

In this sample, this clonotype turned up many times. The germline gene is not matched at one end of the junction; a read error may be the cause. The chain employs TRBV2 and TRBJ2-2; D remains ambiguous. CDR1 is SNHLY and CDR2 is FYNNEI in the germline V gene. The CDR3 spans 13 residues. The CDR3 protein is CASGEDAAGELFF. The DNA of the CDR3 is TGTGCCAGCGGTGAGGACGCTGCCGGGGAGCTGTTTTTT.